The 2 T cell receptor beta chains given below trace back to one sample, sequenced in a study of cytomegalovirus exposure and HLA in healthy donors. The PCR employed 60 Vbeta primers together with 13 Jbeta primers. Sequencing was performed with immunoSEQ multiplex PCR; in TCRdb, only in-frame clones are kept and a portion is missing. The sample includes 100,000 to 150,000 clones, around 77% of them seen just once. The sample comprised PBMCs. These TCRs come from a woman aged 60-70 years in good health and CMV-seronegative.

The J gene is TRBJ2-4, the V gene TRBV2; 9 bases agree with TRBD2. Germline V gives CDR1 SNHLY, CDR2 FYNNEI. V lost 7 bases to trimming and J lost 5 bases; unmatched junction nucleotides: 6. The CDR3 is 14 residues long. The DNA of the CDR3 is TGTGCCAGCATGAGGCGGGAGGGAGAAAACATTCAGTACTTC. It translates to CASMRREGENIQYF.

The rearrangement links TRBV19 to TRBJ2-1, with 11 positions matching TRBD2. The CDR3 sequence is 18 residues long. Germline CDR1 and CDR2: LNHDA and SQIVND (reference sequence). J gave up 7 bases and V 5 bases, and 16 bases lay outside the gene matches. The CDR3 DNA follows: TGTGCCAGTAGTCCCCAGAAAATTAGCGGGAGGGCCTCGAATGAGCAGTTCTTC. Its protein product is CASSPQKISGRASNEQFF.